A single sample gave rise to the 3 T cell receptor beta chains below, sequenced in a study of monozygotic twins with inflammatory bowel disease. TCRdb reprocessed the 5' RACE reads and stores each CDR3 protein as one record, lacking DNA. The sample's table shows 300,000 to 350,000 distinct CDR3 sequences. Material: blood. Receptors originate from a human donor with ulcerative colitis or Crohn's disease, or a healthy co-twin of an affected twin (not recorded which).

The gene calls are TRBV4-1 and TRBJ1-5. CDR3 length: 14 residues. Germline assignment: CDR1 MGHRA and CDR2 YSYEKL. CDR3 region: CASSSPQANQPQHF.

The J gene is TRBJ2-5, the V gene TRBV24-1. The CDR3 spans 15 residues. CDR1 KGHDR and CDR2 SFDVKD come from the germline V gene. The CDR3 reads CATSDFAAYQETQYF.

This sequence joins TRBV28 and TRBJ1-1. The germline CDR1 and CDR2 sequences are MDHEN and SYDVKM. This CDR3 has 14 amino acids. The CDR3 spells CASSSGVRNTEAFF. Together with reference TRBV28 and TRBJ1-1, the CDR3 gives the full variable domain: DVKVTQSSRYLVKRTGEKVFLECVQDMDHENMFWYRQDPGLGLRLIYFSYDVKMKEKGDIPEGYSVSREKKERFSLILESASTNQTSMYLCASSSGVRNTEAFFGQGTRLTVV.